This entry lists 16 T cell receptor beta chains sequenced from one sample in a study of T cell repertoires in cytomegalovirus infection. TCRdb recomputed calls from the reads with MiXCR, one row per CDR3 protein. The table shows about 490,000 distinct CDR3 sequences, with about 11% occurring only once. The sequenced sample consisted of PBMCs. These receptors were collected from a human donor in good health (CMV status not recorded). Some clones in this sample may be carry-over from other donors' samples.

This clonotype showed up just a few times. The chain recombines TRBV28 with TRBJ2-7; D may correspond to TRBD1 or TRBD2 (5 bases each). Germline CDR1 and CDR2: MDHEN and SYDVKM. CDR3 length: 14 amino acids. The V end lost 6 bases, the J end lost 2 bases, and 14 bases lay between the germline ends. Written as DNA, the CDR3 is TGTGCCAGCAGGGCCGGGACGGAGACCTACGAGCAGTACTTC. Its protein is CASRAGTETYEQYF.

This clonotype was counted ten times or more. CDR3 nucleotide sequence: TGTGCCAGCAGTACCGGGACTAGGTTAAACATTCAGTACTTC. It encodes CASSTGTRLNIQYF. V usage is TRBV12-3 or TRBV12-4 and J usage is TRBJ2-4; 8 bases line up with TRBD2. With 5 bases clipped from V and 6 bases from J, the junction kept 6 bases outside the gene matches. This CDR3 is 14 amino acids long.

In this sample, this clonotype turned up many times. J is TRBJ2-3 and V is TRBV7-2, with D unclear. Germline V gene data show CDR1 as SGHTA and CDR2 as FQGNSA. This CDR3 region has 15 residues. Trimming shortened V by 5 bases and J by 1 base, and 13 bases separated the two germline ends. Here the CDR3 DNA reads TGTGCCAGCAGCCCACAGCAGGCGGGCACAGATACGCAGTATTTT. Residues: CASSPQQAGTDTQYF.

Many counts were recorded for this clonotype. The CDR3 region is CASSLDRVGTEAFF. In DNA, the CDR3 is TGTGCCAGCAGTCTCGACAGGGTTGGCACTGAAGCTTTCTTT. The chain links TRBV27 to TRBJ1-1; 7 bases agree with TRBD1. The germline gives CDR1 MNHEY, CDR2 SMNVEV (reference sequence). This CDR3 spans 14 amino acids. Unmatched junction bases numbered 7, after V lost 5 bases and J lost 4 bases.

This clonotype was seen repeatedly, ten times or more. This chain links TRBV12-3 or TRBV12-4 with TRBJ1-6; D is possibly TRBD1 (6 bases). The CDR3 contains 14 residues. With 5 bases removed from V and 8 bases from J, the gap between germline ends came to 13 bases. The CDR3 coding sequence is TGTGCCAGCAGTGATCAGGGGAGCGATTCACCCCTCCACTTT. Translation gives CASSDQGSDSPLHF.

This clonotype was detected a few times. This chain uses TRBV7-9 with TRBJ2-3, with D unclear. Trimming removed 7 bases at V and 6 bases at J, with 23 bases between. Germline V gene data show CDR1 as SEHNR and CDR2 as FQNEAQ (reference sequence). This CDR3 comprises 16 residues. CDR3 coding DNA: TGTGCCAGCACCGTGGGCCCCCGTGGGCTGAGCGATACGCAGTATTTT. Translating it yields CASTVGPRGLSDTQYF. Based on the CDR3 plus reference TRBV7-9 and TRBJ2-3, the full variable domain is DTGVSQNPRHKITKRGQNVTFRCDPISEHNRLYWYRQTLGQGPEFLTYFQNEAQLEKSRLLSDRFSAERPKGSFSTLEIQRTEQGDSAMYLCASTVGPRGLSDTQYFGPGTRLTVL.

About this clonotype itself: A much larger clone differs by one base, so this may be a read error. V is TRBV9 and J is TRBJ2-1; D tentatively reads TRBD1 or TRBD2 (5 bases each). V dropped 5 bases and J dropped 8 bases, with 23 bases sitting between them. Germline V CDR1 and CDR2: SGDLS, YYNGEE. This CDR3 contains 16 residues. The CDR3 loop is CASRPLPGTPDDEQFF. DNA of the CDR3: TGTGCCAGCAGACCCCTCCCCGGGACCCCCGACGATGAGCAGTTCTTC.

This clonotype was counted many times. This chain uses TRBV7-6 with TRBJ2-7; TRBD2 matches 11 bases. This CDR3 spans 16 amino acids. The germline CDR1 and CDR2 sequences are SGHVS and FNYEAQ. V shed 5 bases, J shed 1 base, and the junction held 7 bases outside the gene matches. This chain's CDR3 is CASSRPSGRKSYEQYF. The CDR3 DNA reads TGTGCCAGCAGCCGGCCTAGCGGGAGGAAGTCCTACGAGCAGTACTTC.

The table lists this clonotype with many counts. The chain joins TRBV10-3 to TRBJ2-1; D gene ambiguous. The CDR3 has 16 amino acids. Germline V gene lookup returns CDR1 ENHRY and CDR2 SYGVKD. V was cut by 4 bases and J by 0 bases, with 13 bases left in between. This chain's CDR3 is CAISGPGPSSYNEQFF. In nucleotides, the CDR3 is TGTGCCATCAGTGGCCCGGGTCCTAGCTCCTACAATGAGCAGTTCTTC.

This clonotype was seen a handful of times. This CDR3 is CASSHLREGETQYF. CDR3 nucleotides: TGCGCCAGCAGCCACCTCCGCGAGGGGGAGACCCAGTACTTC. The chain uses TRBV4-1 and TRBJ2-5, with D perhaps assigned TRBD1 or TRBD2 (5 bases each). Trimming left V 3 bases short and J 5 bases short, with 13 bases between. This CDR3 has 14 residues. Germline V gene lookup returns CDR1 MGHRA and CDR2 YSYEKL.

The rearrangement joins TRBV3-1 to TRBJ1-2; no reliable D call. V was clipped by 1 base and J by 6 bases, with 12 bases between them. This CDR3 contains 14 residues. Germline V gives CDR1 LGHDT, CDR2 YNNKEL (reference sequence). The CDR3 nucleotides are TGTGCCAGCAGCCAAGGACACGAATCGGATGGCTACACCTTC. Translating gives CASSQGHESDGYTF.

This clonotype appeared a few times. The chain uses TRBV3-1 and TRBJ2-2, with 7 bases lining up with TRBD1. Germline V gives CDR1 LGHDT, CDR2 YNNKEL (reference sequence). V shed 2 bases, J shed 1 base, and the junction held 1 base outside the gene matches. CDR3 length: 15 residues. CDR3 nucleotide sequence: TGTGCCAGCAGCCAATGGGACAGGAACACCGGGGAGCTGTTTTTT. This codes for CASSQWDRNTGELFF.

The V and J genes are TRBV19 and TRBJ2-1; D gene ambiguous. V shed 5 bases and J shed 8 bases, with 7 bases lying between them. Germline CDR1 reads LNHDA; CDR2 reads SQIVND (reference sequence). The CDR3 loop spans 11 amino acids. CDR3: CASSSPHEQFF. Here the CDR3 DNA reads TGTGCCAGTAGTTCGCCCCATGAGCAGTTCTTC.

This clonotype was picked up many times. The J gene is TRBJ2-3, the V gene TRBV11-2, with TRBD2 matching 11 bases. V was clipped by 1 base and J by 7 bases; unmatched bases: 10. CDR3 size: 17 residues. The germline V gene has CDR1 SGHAT and CDR2 FQNNGV. The CDR3: CASSLVLAGGLKNTQYF. CDR3 bases: TGTGCCAGCAGCTTAGTGCTAGCGGGGGGCCTGAAGAATACGCAGTATTTT.

This chain connects TRBV20-1 to TRBJ2-5; either TRBD1 or TRBD2 may fit D (6 bases each). V lost 5 bases and J 5 bases, leaving 15 bases between the germline ends. In germline, CDR1 is DFQATT, CDR2 SNEGSKA (reference sequence). The CDR3 extends over 13 amino acids. The CDR3 spells CSAPGAGKETQYF. In DNA, the CDR3 is TGCAGTGCTCCGGGGGCGGGGAAGGAGACCCAGTACTTC.

This clonotype was detected many times. This chain connects TRBV19 to TRBJ1-2; no clear D gene. The CDR3 covers 15 residues. Trimming removed 0 bases at V and 0 bases at J, with 8 bases between. The V gene's germline CDR1 is LNHDA and CDR2 SQIVND (reference sequence). CDR3 loop: CASSIDRDPNYGYTF. In DNA form, the CDR3 reads TGTGCCAGTAGTATAGACCGGGATCCTAACTATGGCTACACCTTC.